This T cell receptor beta chain was sequenced for a study of blood T cells in healthy people across ages. Across the study: Per two T cells, about one barcoded beta molecule was captured through template switching. Regarding the study as a whole: Per million T cells, TCR beta diversity dropped about linearly as age rose.

Germline V CDR1 and CDR2: SQVTM, ANQGSEA. Trimming shortened V by 3 bases and J by 4 bases, and 9 bases separated the two germline ends. This CDR3 has 12 residues. Then a second PCR, running roughly 7 to 11 cycles, was carried out with a sample-barcoded 5' primer and a J-beta primer mix. The template-switch adaptor, which had 12 random nucleotides, put a tag on each cDNA molecule. MiXCR was run by TCRdb on the 5' RACE reads, yielding one entry per CDR3 protein. This table holds over 700,000 distinct CDR3 sequences, around 25% found once. Note on this clonotype: Its antigen remains unknown.

The same specimen was also included in a second study, on T cells of mothers and their children. From that paper: All donors were healthy and Caucasian; they were a few mothers and their six children.

V gene TRBV29-1 combines with J gene TRBJ1-2; D possibly corresponds to TRBD1 (5 bases). The source of this sequence is a boy between 10 and 17 years old in good health. Sequencing was carried out using blood. CDR3 nucleotides: TGCAGCGTTGAGCAGGGAGGCTATGGCTACACCTTC. It yields the protein CSVEQGGYGYTF.